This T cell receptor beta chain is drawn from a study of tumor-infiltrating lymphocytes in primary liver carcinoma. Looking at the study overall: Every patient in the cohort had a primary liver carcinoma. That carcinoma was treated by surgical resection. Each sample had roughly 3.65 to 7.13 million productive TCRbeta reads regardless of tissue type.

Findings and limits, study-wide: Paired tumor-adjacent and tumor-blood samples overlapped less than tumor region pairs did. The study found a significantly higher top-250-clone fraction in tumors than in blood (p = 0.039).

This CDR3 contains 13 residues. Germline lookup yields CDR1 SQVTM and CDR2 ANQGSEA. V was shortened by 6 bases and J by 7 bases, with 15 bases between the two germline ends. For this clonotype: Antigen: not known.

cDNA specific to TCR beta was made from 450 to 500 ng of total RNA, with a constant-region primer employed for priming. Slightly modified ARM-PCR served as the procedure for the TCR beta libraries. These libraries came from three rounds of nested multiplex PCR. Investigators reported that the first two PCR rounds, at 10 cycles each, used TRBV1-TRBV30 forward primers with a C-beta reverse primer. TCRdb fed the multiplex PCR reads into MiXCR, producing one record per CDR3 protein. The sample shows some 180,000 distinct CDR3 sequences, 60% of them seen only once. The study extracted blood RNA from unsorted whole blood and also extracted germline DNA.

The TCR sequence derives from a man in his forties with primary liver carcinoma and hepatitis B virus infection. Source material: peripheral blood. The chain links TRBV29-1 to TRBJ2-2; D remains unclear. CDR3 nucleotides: TGCAGCGTAGAGTGGGCTCTCGGCGGGGAGCTGTTTTTT. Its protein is CSVEWALGGELFF.